Sequencing of this T cell receptor beta chain was carried out in a study of cytomegalovirus exposure and HLA in healthy donors. Germline V gives CDR1 SGHRS, CDR2 YFSETQ. The CDR3 contains 11 residues. Trimming left V 4 bases short and J 5 bases short, with 7 bases between. Vbeta (60) and Jbeta (13) primers were used in the PCR. The method was immunoSEQ multiplex PCR; TCRdb's version includes in-frame clones alone and lacks a portion of them. The table lists 150,000 to 200,000 clones, approximately 80% of them singletons. The source is a woman in her 30s in good health and CMV-seronegative. V usage is TRBV5-1 and J usage is TRBJ2-7, with D tentatively TRBD2 (6 bases). The sample consisted of PBMCs. The CDR3 reads CASSRTNEQYF. CDR3 nucleotides: TGCGCCAGCAGCCGGACTAACGAGCAGTACTTC.